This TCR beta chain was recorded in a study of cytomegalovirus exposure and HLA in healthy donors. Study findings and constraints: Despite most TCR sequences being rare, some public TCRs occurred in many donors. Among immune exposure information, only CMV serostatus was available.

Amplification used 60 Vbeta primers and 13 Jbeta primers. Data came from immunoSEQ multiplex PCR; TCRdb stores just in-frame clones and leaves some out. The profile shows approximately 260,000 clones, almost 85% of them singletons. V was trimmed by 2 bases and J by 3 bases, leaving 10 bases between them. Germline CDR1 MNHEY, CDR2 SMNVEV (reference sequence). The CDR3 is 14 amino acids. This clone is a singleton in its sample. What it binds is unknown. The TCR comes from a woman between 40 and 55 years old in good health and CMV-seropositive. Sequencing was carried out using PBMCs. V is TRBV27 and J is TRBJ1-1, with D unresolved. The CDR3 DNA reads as TGTGCCAGCAGTTTAGCGGGAGGATACACTGAAGCTTTCTTT. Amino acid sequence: CASSLAGGYTEAFF.